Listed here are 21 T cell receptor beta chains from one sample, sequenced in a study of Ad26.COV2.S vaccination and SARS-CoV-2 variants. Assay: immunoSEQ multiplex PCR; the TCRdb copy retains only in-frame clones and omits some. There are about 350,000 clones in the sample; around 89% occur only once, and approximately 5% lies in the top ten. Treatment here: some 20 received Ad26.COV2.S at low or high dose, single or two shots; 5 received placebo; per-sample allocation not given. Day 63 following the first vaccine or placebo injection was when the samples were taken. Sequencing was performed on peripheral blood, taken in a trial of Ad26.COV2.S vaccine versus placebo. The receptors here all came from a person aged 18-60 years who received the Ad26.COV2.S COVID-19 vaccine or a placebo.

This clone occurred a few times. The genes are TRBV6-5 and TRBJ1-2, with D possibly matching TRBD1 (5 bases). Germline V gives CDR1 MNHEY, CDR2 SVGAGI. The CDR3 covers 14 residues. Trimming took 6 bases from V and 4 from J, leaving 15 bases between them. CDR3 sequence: CASRDLLGTYGYTF. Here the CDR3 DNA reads TGTGCCAGCAGGGACCTCCTGGGGACCTATGGCTACACCTTC.

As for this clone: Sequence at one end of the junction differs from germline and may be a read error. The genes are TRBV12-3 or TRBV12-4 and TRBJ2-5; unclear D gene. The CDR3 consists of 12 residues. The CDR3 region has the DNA TGTGCCAGCAGTTTCCTATACGGATTGCTTGACTTC. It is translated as CASSFLYGLLDF.

The CDR3: CASSYKGSGNTEAFF. CDR3 DNA: TGTGCCAGCAGTTACAAGGGATCAGGGAACACTGAAGCTTTCTTT. The chain uses TRBV6-5 and TRBJ1-1; D gene ambiguous. V lost 2 bases and J 1 base, leaving 11 bases between the germline ends. This CDR3 has 15 residues. Germline assignment: CDR1 MNHEY and CDR2 SVGAGI.

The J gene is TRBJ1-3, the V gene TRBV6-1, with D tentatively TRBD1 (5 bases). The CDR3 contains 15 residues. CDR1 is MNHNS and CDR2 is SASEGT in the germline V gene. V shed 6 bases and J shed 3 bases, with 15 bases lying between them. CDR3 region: CASSQDGALGNTIYF. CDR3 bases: TGTGCCAGCAGCCAAGACGGGGCTCTTGGAAACACCATATATTTT.

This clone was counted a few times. CDR3 nucleotides: TGTGCCAGTCGGACGTTAGGTGGGGAAAAACTGTTTTTT. Translating it yields CASRTLGGEKLFF. V is TRBV19 and J is TRBJ1-4; D unresolved. This CDR3 comprises 13 residues. Germline loops: CDR1 LNHDA, CDR2 SQIVND (reference sequence). Trimming removed 8 bases at V and 8 bases at J, with 15 bases between.

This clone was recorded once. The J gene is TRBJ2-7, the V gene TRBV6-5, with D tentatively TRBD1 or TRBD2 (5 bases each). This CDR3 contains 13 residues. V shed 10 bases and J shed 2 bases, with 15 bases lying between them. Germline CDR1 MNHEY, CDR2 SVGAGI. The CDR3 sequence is CANSRDGTYEQYF. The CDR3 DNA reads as TGTGCCAACTCCCGGGACGGGACCTACGAGCAGTACTTC.

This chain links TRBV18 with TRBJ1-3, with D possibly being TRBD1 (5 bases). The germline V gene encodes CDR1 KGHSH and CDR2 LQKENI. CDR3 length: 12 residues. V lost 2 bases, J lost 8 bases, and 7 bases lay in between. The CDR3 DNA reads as TGTGCCAGCTCACCAACGGGGGACACCATATATTTT. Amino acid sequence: CASSPTGDTIYF.

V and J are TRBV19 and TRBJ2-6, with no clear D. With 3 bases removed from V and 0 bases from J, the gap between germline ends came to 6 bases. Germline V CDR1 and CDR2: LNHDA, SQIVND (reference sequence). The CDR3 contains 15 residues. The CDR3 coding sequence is TGTGCCAGTAGTATCCAGGTCTCTGGGGCCAACGTCCTGACTTTC. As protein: CASSIQVSGANVLTF.

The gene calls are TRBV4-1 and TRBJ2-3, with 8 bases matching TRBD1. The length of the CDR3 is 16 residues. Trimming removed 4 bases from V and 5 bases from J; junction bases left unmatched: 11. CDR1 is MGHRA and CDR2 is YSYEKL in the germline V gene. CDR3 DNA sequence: TGCGCCAGCAGCCGAGGGACAGGCCCCTTGGGAGATACGCAGTATTTT. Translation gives CASSRGTGPLGDTQYF.

As DNA, the CDR3 is TGTGCCAGCAGCCAAGAAGGGTGGGCCGAGCAGTACTTC. Translation: CASSQEGWAEQYF. The chain uses TRBV3-1 (or the pseudogene TRBV3-2) and TRBJ2-7, with no clear D. The CDR3 is 13 residues long. Trimming stripped 0 bases from V and 6 bases from J, with 9 bases between. Germline assignment: CDR1 LGHDT and CDR2 YNNKEL (reference sequence).

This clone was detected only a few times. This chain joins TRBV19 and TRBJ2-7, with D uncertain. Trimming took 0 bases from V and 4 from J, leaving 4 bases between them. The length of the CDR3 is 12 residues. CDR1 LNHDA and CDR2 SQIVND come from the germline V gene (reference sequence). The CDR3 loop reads CASSIEGYEQYF. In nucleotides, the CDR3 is TGTGCCAGTAGTATAGAAGGGTACGAGCAGTACTTC. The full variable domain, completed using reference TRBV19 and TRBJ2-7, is DGGITQSPKYLFRKEGQNVTLSCEQNLNHDAMYWYRQDPGQGLRLIYYSQIVNDFQKGDIAEGYSVSREKKESFPLTVTSAQKNPTAFYLCASSIEGYEQYFGPGTRLTVT.

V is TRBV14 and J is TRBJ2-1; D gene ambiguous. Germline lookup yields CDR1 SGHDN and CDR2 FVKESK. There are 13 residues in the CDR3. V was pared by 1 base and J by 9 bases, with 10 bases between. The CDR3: CASSQGVGFEQFF. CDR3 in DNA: TGTGCCAGCAGCCAAGGGGTAGGGTTTGAGCAGTTCTTC.

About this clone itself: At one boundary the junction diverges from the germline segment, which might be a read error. CDR3 in amino acids: CASIYGQESSYEQYF. CDR3 nucleotides: TGTGCCAGCATTTACGGACAGGAAAGCTCCTACGAGCAGTACTTC. The J gene is TRBJ2-7, the V gene TRBV6-5; 7 nucleotides agree with TRBD1. Per germline, CDR1 MNHEY and CDR2 SVGAGI. CDR3 length: 15 residues.

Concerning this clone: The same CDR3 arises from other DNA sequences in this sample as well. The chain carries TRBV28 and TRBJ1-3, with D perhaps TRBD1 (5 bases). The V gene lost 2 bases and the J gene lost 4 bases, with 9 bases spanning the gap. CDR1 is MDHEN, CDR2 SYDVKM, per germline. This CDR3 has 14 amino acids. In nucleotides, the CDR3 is TGTGCCAGCAGTTTAGGGGGAACCGGAAACACCATATATTTT. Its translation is CASSLGGTGNTIYF.

The CDR3 DNA reads TGTGCCAGCAGCCAAGGTTTCGGATTAGGGGAAGATACGCAGTATTTT. It yields the protein CASSQGFGLGEDTQYF. The chain uses TRBV14 and TRBJ2-3, with TRBD1 as a possible D gene (5 bases). This CDR3 has 16 residues. The V gene lost 1 base and the J gene lost 5 bases, with 16 bases spanning the gap. Germline values: CDR1 SGHDN, CDR2 FVKESK.

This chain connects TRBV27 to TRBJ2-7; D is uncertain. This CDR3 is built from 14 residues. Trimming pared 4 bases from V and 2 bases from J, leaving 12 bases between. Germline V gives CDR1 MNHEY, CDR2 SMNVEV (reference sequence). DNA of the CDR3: TGTGCCAGCAGTTCCGGCAGCCGGACCTACGAGCAGTACTTC. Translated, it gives CASSSGSRTYEQYF.

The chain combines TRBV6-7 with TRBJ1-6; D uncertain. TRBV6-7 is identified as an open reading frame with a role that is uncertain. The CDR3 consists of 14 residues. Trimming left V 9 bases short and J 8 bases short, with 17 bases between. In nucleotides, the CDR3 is TGTGCCAGGGACGATTACTTAGGTGATTCACCCCTCCACTTT. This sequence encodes CARDDYLGDSPLHF.

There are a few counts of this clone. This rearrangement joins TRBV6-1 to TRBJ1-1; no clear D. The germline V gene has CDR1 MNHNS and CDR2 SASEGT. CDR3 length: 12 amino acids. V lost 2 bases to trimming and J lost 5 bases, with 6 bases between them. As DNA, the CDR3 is TGTGCCAGCAGTGAAAGGGTGACTGAAGCTTTCTTT. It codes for CASSERVTEAFF.

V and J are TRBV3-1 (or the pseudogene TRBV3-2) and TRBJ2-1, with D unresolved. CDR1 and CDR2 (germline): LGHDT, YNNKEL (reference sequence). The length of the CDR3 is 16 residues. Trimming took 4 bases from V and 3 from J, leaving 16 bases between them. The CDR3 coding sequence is TGTGCCAGCAGCCCCGGACCTGGACCCCACTACAATGAGCAGTTCTTC. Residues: CASSPGPGPHYNEQFF.

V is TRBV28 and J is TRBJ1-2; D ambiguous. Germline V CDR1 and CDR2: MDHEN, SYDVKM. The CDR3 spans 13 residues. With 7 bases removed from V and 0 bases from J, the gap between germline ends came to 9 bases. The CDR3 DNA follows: TGTGCCAGCACCCAGAGCCCTAACTATGGCTACACCTTC. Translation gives CASTQSPNYGYTF.

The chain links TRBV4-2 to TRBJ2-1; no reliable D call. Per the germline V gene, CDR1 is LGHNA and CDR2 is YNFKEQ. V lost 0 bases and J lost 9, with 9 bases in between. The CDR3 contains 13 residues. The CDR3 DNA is TGTGCCAGCAGCCAAGATAGGACCGGTGAGCAGTTCTTC. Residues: CASSQDRTGEQFF.